This is a list of T cell receptor beta chains from one sample in a study of monozygotic twins with inflammatory bowel disease. TCRdb re-called the 5' RACE reads, yielding one record per CDR3 amino acid sequence without DNA. Its listing shows 110,000 to 150,000 distinct CDR3 sequences. Sequenced sample: blood. All receptors derive from a human donor with ulcerative colitis or Crohn's disease, or a healthy co-twin of an affected twin (not recorded which). The CDR3 runs from the conserved cysteine through the conserved F or W. The order of the fields is J gene, clone size, V gene, CDR3 protein. Clone size is stated in some rows and not others, as once, few, many or a class when expanded.

j_gene: TRBJ1-4; abundance: NA; v_gene: TRBV7-6; CDR3aa: CASSPTTNEKLFF
j_gene: TRBJ2-7; abundance: NA; v_gene: TRBV10-3; CDR3aa: CAISDGQASYEQYF
j_gene: TRBJ2-1; abundance: NA; v_gene: TRBV20-1; CDR3aa: CSAPKLAGGPDNEQFF
j_gene: TRBJ2-4; abundance: NA; v_gene: TRBV29-1; CDR3aa: CSVGGGTGGSYIQYF
j_gene: TRBJ1-5; abundance: NA; v_gene: TRBV14; CDR3aa: CASSQGRLQPQHF
j_gene: TRBJ1-5; abundance: NA; v_gene: TRBV6-1; CDR3aa: CASRPGTGSLGNQPQHF
j_gene: TRBJ2-1; abundance: NA; v_gene: TRBV6-2/TRBV6-3; CDR3aa: CASSYSRVREQFF
j_gene: TRBJ2-4; abundance: NA; v_gene: TRBV10-3; CDR3aa: CAISGVGEGNIQYF
j_gene: TRBJ2-5; abundance: NA; v_gene: TRBV5-1; CDR3aa: CASSTSGTETQYF
j_gene: TRBJ1-1; abundance: medium-sized; v_gene: TRBV29-1; CDR3aa: CSVRQGVEAFF
j_gene: TRBJ1-1; abundance: NA; v_gene: TRBV18; CDR3aa: CASSPRDRDTEAFF
j_gene: TRBJ1-5; abundance: NA; v_gene: TRBV28; CDR3aa: CASSLSGGPQHF
j_gene: TRBJ1-1; abundance: NA; v_gene: TRBV11-1; CDR3aa: CASSSTGGSPAFF
j_gene: TRBJ1-6; abundance: NA; v_gene: TRBV18; CDR3aa: CASSPRGANNSPLHF
j_gene: TRBJ2-6; abundance: NA; v_gene: TRBV29-1; CDR3aa: CSVEDRGTGGSGANVLTF
j_gene: TRBJ2-3; abundance: NA; v_gene: TRBV7-3; CDR3aa: CASSLMSSGSSSDTQYF
j_gene: TRBJ1-5; abundance: NA; v_gene: TRBV19; CDR3aa: CASRPRASSDQPQHF
j_gene: TRBJ2-1; abundance: NA; v_gene: TRBV2; CDR3aa: CASSDKRPQFF
j_gene: TRBJ1-5; abundance: NA; v_gene: TRBV24-1; CDR3aa: CATSGDSNQPQHF
j_gene: TRBJ2-2; abundance: NA; v_gene: TRBV20-1; CDR3aa: CSARRARESTGELFF
j_gene: TRBJ1-5; abundance: NA; v_gene: TRBV5-6; CDR3aa: CASSLAGRFNQPQHF
j_gene: TRBJ1-5; abundance: NA; v_gene: TRBV7-2; CDR3aa: CASSFKTGGNQPQHF
j_gene: TRBJ2-5; abundance: NA; v_gene: TRBV27; CDR3aa: CASSLSTNGEETQYF
j_gene: TRBJ2-1; abundance: NA; v_gene: TRBV11-2; CDR3aa: CASSISGGYNEQFF
j_gene: TRBJ1-1; abundance: NA; v_gene: TRBV5-1; CDR3aa: CASSLEATNTEAFF